The 22 T cell receptor beta chains reported below all come from one sample, sequenced in a study of cytomegalovirus exposure and HLA in healthy donors. Vbeta (60) and Jbeta (13) primers were used in the PCR. Profiling relied on immunoSEQ multiplex PCR, and the TCRdb table lists in-frame clones only, not all of them. The sample table includes 55,000 to 75,000 clones. What was sequenced was PBMCs. These receptors originate from a woman in her twenties or thirties in good health and CMV-seronegative.

The chain uses TRBV4-1 and TRBJ2-3, with D possibly TRBD1 on 6 matching bases. Looked up from germline, CDR1 is MGHRA and CDR2 is YSYEKL. The CDR3 length is 16 residues. V gave up 4 bases and J gave up 11 bases, with 25 bases separating them. CDR3 protein: CASSRLTGRWDGGQYF. In DNA, the CDR3 is TGCGCCAGCAGCCGTCTGACAGGACGTTGGGACGGTGGGCAGTATTTT.

This chain joins TRBV7-9 and TRBJ2-1; 9 nucleotides line up with TRBD2. This CDR3 is built from 14 residues. After removal of 1 base from V and 7 bases from J, the junction contained 2 bases not matched to a gene. CDR1 is SEHNR and CDR2 is FQNEAQ in the germline V gene (reference sequence). The CDR3 sequence: CASSLVGLANEQFF. As DNA, the CDR3 is TGTGCCAGCAGCTTAGTGGGACTAGCTAATGAGCAGTTCTTC.

The chain links TRBV4-1 to TRBJ1-5; D gene uncertain. Trimming removed 1 base from V and 0 bases from J, with 4 bases in between. Per the germline V gene, CDR1 is MGHRA and CDR2 is YSYEKL. The CDR3 is 14 amino acids. CDR3 region: CASSQARSNQPQHF. CDR3 nucleotides: TGCGCCAGCAGCCAAGCTCGTAGCAATCAGCCCCAGCATTTT.

This chain uses TRBV30 with TRBJ2-7; maybe TRBD1 (5 bases). In germline, CDR1 is GTSNPN, CDR2 SVGIG (reference sequence). Trimming pared 1 base from V and 2 bases from J, leaving 9 bases between. The CDR3 spans 13 residues. The CDR3 coding sequence is TGTGCCTGGAGTGAGGGGATACCCTACGAGCAGTACTTC. Its protein is CAWSEGIPYEQYF.

The chain combines TRBV27 with TRBJ2-7, with D possibly being TRBD1 (5 bases). The CDR3 length is 15 residues. The germline V gene has CDR1 MNHEY and CDR2 SMNVEV (reference sequence). V was trimmed by 8 bases and J by 2 bases, leaving 19 bases between them. CDR3 in amino acids: CASRKSGKSAYEQYF. CDR3 DNA: TGTGCCAGCCGGAAGTCAGGGAAAAGCGCCTACGAGCAGTACTTC.

The chain links TRBV30 to TRBJ2-5; D is uncertain. Germline V CDR1 and CDR2: GTSNPN, SVGIG (reference sequence). The CDR3 consists of 13 residues. Trimming stripped 5 bases from V and 1 base from J, with 11 bases between. The CDR3 DNA reads TGTGCCTGGGAGTATGCCTTCCAAGAGACCCAGTACTTC. Its translation: CAWEYAFQETQYF.

CDR3 region: CAWRTSQGGHGYTF. In nucleotides, the CDR3 is TGTGCCTGGAGGACCTCGCAAGGGGGCCATGGCTACACCTTC. This chain connects TRBV30 to TRBJ1-2; 7 bases match TRBD1. CDR3 length: 14 residues. Looked up from germline, CDR1 is GTSNPN and CDR2 is SVGIG (reference sequence). The V gene end was trimmed by 3 bases and the J gene end by 6 bases; junction bases not matched to a gene: 10.

The V call is TRBV6-6, the J call TRBJ2-2, with D possibly TRBD2 on 6 matching bases. CDR1 is MNHNY and CDR2 is SVGAGI in the germline V gene (reference sequence). This CDR3 spans 16 amino acids. The ends were cut back, 3 bases at V and 0 bases at J, with 11 bases in the middle. CDR3 region: CASSYERGTNTGELFF. Here the CDR3 DNA reads TGTGCCAGCAGTTATGAACGGGGGACGAACACCGGGGAGCTGTTTTTT.

This chain joins TRBV5-1 and TRBJ2-4, with 9 nucleotides matching TRBD1. The CDR3 is 18 amino acids. The germline gives CDR1 SGHRS, CDR2 YFSETQ. V was pared by 3 bases and J by 3 bases, with 13 bases of the junction left unmatched. The CDR3 spells CASSWAAVGQGVKNIQYF. CDR3 sequence (DNA): TGCGCCAGCAGCTGGGCGGCCGTGGGACAGGGAGTCAAAAACATTCAGTACTTC.

The V call is TRBV11-1, the J call TRBJ1-4, with D unclear. This CDR3 spans 16 amino acids. V dropped 0 bases and J dropped 0 bases, with 8 bases sitting between them. Per the germline V gene, CDR1 is SGHAT and CDR2 is FQDESV (reference sequence). The chain's CDR3 is CASSLAGLATNEKLFF. CDR3 sequence (DNA): TGTGCCAGCAGCTTAGCAGGACTCGCAACTAATGAAAAACTGTTTTTT.

The chain uses TRBV18 and TRBJ2-7; the match to TRBD2 covers 9 bases. The junction had 14 bases not matched to a gene; V was cut back by 3 bases and J by 2 bases. The CDR3 runs 18 residues. Germline V gene data show CDR1 as KGHSH and CDR2 as LQKENI. The CDR3 DNA follows: TGTGCCAGCTCACCCTCGACAGTCCCGACTAGCGGTCCCTACGAGCAGTACTTC. Amino acid sequence: CASSPSTVPTSGPYEQYF.

The genes are TRBV29-1 and TRBJ2-3, with D possibly matching TRBD1 (6 bases). CDR1 SQVTM and CDR2 ANQGSEA come from the germline V gene. V shed 6 bases and J shed 2 bases, with 12 bases lying between them. The CDR3 is made up of 13 amino acids. CDR3 nucleotide sequence: TGCAGCGTCGATACAGGGATCACAGATACGCAGTATTTT. Its translation: CSVDTGITDTQYF.

This chain joins TRBV13 and TRBJ2-5; 7 nucleotides line up with TRBD1. CDR3 size: 14 residues. Trimming removed 5 bases from V and 2 bases from J; junction bases left unmatched: 5. CDR1 is PRHDT and CDR2 is FYEKMQ in the germline V gene (reference sequence). CDR3 sequence: CASSHRTGQETQYF. As DNA, the CDR3 is TGTGCCAGCAGCCATCGGACAGGACAAGAGACCCAGTACTTC.

The genes are TRBV11-1 and TRBJ1-2, with 9 bases matching TRBD1. Germline assignment: CDR1 SGHAT and CDR2 FQDESV (reference sequence). The V and J ends lost 5 bases and 8 bases, in that order; junction bases with no gene match: 6. The CDR3 totals 13 residues. The CDR3 coding sequence is TGTGCCAGCAGCCAAGGACAGGGGAGCGGCTACACCTTC. Amino acids: CASSQGQGSGYTF.

The chain couples TRBV7-8 to TRBJ2-1; 11 bases match TRBD2. Germline CDR1 SGHVS, CDR2 FQNEAQ. Trimming cost V 4 bases and J 3 bases; bases outside gene matches: 5. This CDR3 is 16 amino acids long. CDR3 region: CASSSTSGGHYNEQFF. In DNA form, the CDR3 reads TGTGCCAGCAGCTCTACTAGCGGGGGTCACTACAATGAGCAGTTCTTC.

The rearrangement joins TRBV6-5 to TRBJ1-1; 8 bases agree with TRBD1. This CDR3 is 11 amino acids long. Germline loops: CDR1 MNHEY, CDR2 SVGAGI. Trimming at V came to 6 bases and at J to 11 bases, leaving 5 bases not matched to a gene. Here the CDR3 reads CASSQDREAFF. The CDR3 bases are TGTGCCAGCAGCCAGGACAGGGAGGCTTTCTTT.

The gene calls are TRBV15 and TRBJ2-2; D perhaps matches TRBD2 (5 bases). Germline-derived CDR1 and CDR2 are LNHNV and YYDKDF (reference sequence). CDR3 length equals 15 residues. Trimming cost V 1 base and J 3 bases, with 9 bases left between them. The CDR3 DNA sequence: TGTGCCACCAGCAGAGGAACTAGAGACACCGGGGAGCTGTTTTTT. The encoded protein is CATSRGTRDTGELFF.

The J gene is TRBJ2-7, the V gene TRBV5-4; D is unclear. This CDR3 contains 12 residues. Per germline, CDR1 SGHNT and CDR2 YYREEE (reference sequence). Trimming pared 0 bases from V and 5 bases from J, leaving 6 bases between. The CDR3 coding sequence is TGTGCCAGCAGCTTGGGGCTGAACGAGCAGTACTTC. It is translated as CASSLGLNEQYF. Full variable domain (rest looked up from reference TRBV5-4 and TRBJ2-7): ETGVTQSPTHLIKTRGQQVTLRCSSQSGHNTVSWYQQALGQGPQFIFQYYREEENGRGNFPPRFSGLQFPNYSSELNVNALELDDSALYLCASSLGLNEQYFGPGTRLTVT.

The chain has TRBV28 and TRBJ2-5, with 8 bases fitting TRBD1. This CDR3 has 15 residues. Germline V CDR1 and CDR2: MDHEN, SYDVKM. Germline trimming cut 3 bases from V and 2 bases from J; bases unmatched to any gene: 5. CDR3 residues: CASSFRGQRQETQYF. CDR3 DNA sequence: TGTGCCAGCAGTTTCAGGGGGCAAAGGCAAGAGACCCAGTACTTC.

The genes are TRBV1 and TRBJ2-7; the table's D gene call, TRBD1, was not cross checked with the DNA. TRBV1 is described as a pseudogene. The CDR3 extends over 14 amino acids. The CDR3 coding sequence is TGCACCAGCAGGCGGACAGGCCACTCCTACGAGCAGTACTTC. This encodes CTSRRTGHSYEQYF.

The chain links TRBV9 to TRBJ2-1; tentative D call: TRBD2 (5 bases). V shed 0 bases and J shed 5 bases, with 6 bases lying between them. The CDR3 spans 13 residues. Germline CDR1 SGDLS, CDR2 YYNGEE. The CDR3 reads CASSVAEDNEQFF. The CDR3 DNA reads TGTGCCAGCAGCGTAGCGGAGGACAATGAGCAGTTCTTC.

V gene TRBV20-1 combines with J gene TRBJ2-7; D possibly corresponds to TRBD2 (5 bases). This CDR3 contains 11 residues. V was cut by 6 bases and J by 6 bases, with 12 bases left in between. Germline CDR1 DFQATT, CDR2 SNEGSKA (reference sequence). As DNA, the CDR3 is TGCAGTGCCGCCCTGGGGAGCGAGCAGTACTTC. Protein product: CSAALGSEQYF.